This T cell receptor beta chain was identified during a study of cytomegalovirus exposure and HLA in healthy donors. This PCR relied on a set of 60 Vbeta primers and 13 Jbeta primers. Per the original data handling: Counted up in a later analysis, unique TCR beta chains came to about 83 million, with about 10 million shared. Produced via immunoSEQ multiplex PCR; TCRdb's table is partial and in-frame only. Clone size and V and J calls were adopted from that table, with D and trimming inferred from the DNA. Among 100,000 to 150,000 clones listed, roughly 9% were seen once. Findings of the study overall: Overall, roughly 170 TCR beta chains were annotated as cytomegalovirus-associated.

Germline CDR1 and CDR2: SGHTS and YDEGEE. The V and J ends lost 3 bases and 2 bases, in that order; junction bases with no gene match: 6. The CDR3 has 15 residues. This clone has more than one count but fewer than ten. The antigen remains unidentified. Sample: PBMCs. This clonotype was obtained from a woman in her thirties or forties in good health and CMV-seropositive. The V call is TRBV5-8, the J call TRBJ1-1; 8 positions agree with TRBD1. Here the CDR3 reads CASSSGQVSNTEAFF. DNA of the CDR3: TGTGCCAGCAGCTCGGGACAGGTTTCAAACACTGAAGCTTTCTTT.